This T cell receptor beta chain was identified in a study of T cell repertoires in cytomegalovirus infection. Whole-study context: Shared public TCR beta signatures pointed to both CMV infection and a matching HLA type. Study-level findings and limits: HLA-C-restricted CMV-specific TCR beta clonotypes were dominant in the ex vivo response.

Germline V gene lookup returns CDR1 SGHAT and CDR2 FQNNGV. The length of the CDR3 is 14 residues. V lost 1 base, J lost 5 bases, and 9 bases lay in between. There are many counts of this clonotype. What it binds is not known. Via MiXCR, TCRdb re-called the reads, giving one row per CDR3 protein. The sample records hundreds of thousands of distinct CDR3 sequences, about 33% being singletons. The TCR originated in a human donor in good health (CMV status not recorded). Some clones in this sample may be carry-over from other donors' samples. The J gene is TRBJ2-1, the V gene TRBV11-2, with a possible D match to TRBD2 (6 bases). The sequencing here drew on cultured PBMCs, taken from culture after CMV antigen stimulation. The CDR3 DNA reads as TGTGCCAGCAGCTTAGGACAGCGGGACAATGAGCAGTTCTTC. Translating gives CASSLGQRDNEQFF. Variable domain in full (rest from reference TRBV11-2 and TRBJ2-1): EAGVAQSPRYKIIEKRQSVAFWCNPISGHATLYWYQQILGQGPKLLIQFQNNGVVDDSQLPKDRFSAERLKGVDSTLKIQPAKLEDSAVYLCASSLGQRDNEQFFGPGTRLTVL.